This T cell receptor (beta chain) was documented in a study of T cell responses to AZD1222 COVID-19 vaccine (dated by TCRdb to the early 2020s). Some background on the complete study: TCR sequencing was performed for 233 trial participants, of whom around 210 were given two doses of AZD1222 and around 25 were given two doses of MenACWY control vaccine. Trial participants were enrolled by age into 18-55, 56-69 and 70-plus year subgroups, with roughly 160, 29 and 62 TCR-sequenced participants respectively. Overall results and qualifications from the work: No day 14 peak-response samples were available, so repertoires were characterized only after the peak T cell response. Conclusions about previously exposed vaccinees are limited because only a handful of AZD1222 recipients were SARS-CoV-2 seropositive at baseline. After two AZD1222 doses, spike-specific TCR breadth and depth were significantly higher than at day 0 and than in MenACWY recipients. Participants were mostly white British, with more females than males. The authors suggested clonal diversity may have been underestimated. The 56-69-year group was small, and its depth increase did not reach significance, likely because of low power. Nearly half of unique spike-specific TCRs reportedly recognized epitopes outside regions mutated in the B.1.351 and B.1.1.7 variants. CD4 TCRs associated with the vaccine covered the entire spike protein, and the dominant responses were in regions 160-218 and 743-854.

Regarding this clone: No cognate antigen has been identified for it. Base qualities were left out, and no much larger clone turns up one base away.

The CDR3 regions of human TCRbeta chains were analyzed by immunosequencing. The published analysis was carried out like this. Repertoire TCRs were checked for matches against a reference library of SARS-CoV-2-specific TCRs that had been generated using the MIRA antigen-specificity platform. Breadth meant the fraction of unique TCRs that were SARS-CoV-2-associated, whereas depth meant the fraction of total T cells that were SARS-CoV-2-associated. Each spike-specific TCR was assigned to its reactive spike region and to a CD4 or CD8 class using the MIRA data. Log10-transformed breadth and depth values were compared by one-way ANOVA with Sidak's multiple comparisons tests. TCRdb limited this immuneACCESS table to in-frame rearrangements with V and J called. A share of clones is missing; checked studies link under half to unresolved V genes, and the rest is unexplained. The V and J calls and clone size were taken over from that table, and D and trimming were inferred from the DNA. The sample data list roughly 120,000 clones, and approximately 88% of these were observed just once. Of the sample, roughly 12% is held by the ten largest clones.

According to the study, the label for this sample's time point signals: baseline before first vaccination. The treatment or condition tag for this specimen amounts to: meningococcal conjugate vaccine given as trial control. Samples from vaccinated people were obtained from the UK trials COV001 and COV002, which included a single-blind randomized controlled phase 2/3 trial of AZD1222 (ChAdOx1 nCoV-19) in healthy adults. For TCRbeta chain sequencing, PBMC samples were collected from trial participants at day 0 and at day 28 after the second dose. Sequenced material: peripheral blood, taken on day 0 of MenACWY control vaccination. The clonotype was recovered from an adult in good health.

The DNA reads as follows: TGCGCCAGCAGCTTGGTTAGGGGGGGAAACGCTGAAGCTTTCTTT. Its protein is CASSLVRGGNAEAFF. The chain uses TRBV5-1 and TRBJ1-1; a tentative D call is TRBD1 (6 bases match). Its CDR3 holds 15 amino acids, cysteine through phenylalanine. The read is trimmed to its CDR3 DNA, 45 bases read in frame from base 1. CDR1 SGHRS and CDR2 YFSETQ were looked up in the germline V gene. At the junction V is shortened by 0 bases and J by 6 bases, with 15 bases in between.